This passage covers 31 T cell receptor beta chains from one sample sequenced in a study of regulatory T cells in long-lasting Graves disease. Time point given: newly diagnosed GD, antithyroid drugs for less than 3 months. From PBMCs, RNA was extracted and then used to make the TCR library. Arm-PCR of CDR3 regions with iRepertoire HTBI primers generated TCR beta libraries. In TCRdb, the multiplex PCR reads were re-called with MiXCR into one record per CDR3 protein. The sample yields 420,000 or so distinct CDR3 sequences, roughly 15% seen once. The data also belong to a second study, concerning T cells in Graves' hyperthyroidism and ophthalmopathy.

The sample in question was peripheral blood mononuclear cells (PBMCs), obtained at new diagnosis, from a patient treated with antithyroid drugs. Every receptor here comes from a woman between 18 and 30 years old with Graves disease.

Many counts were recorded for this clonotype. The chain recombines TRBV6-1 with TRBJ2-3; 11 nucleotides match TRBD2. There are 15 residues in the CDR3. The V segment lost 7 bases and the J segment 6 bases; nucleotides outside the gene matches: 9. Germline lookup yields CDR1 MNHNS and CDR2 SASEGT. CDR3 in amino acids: CASTILAGVDDTQYF. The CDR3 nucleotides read TGTGCCAGCACGATACTAGCGGGAGTGGATGATACGCAGTATTTT.

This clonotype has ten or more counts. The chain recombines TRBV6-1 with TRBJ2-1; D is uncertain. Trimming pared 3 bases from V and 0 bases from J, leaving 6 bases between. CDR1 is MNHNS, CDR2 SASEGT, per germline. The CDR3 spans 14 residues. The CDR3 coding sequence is TGTGCCAGCAGTGAGGGTAGCTCCTACAATGAGCAGTTCTTC. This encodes CASSEGSSYNEQFF.

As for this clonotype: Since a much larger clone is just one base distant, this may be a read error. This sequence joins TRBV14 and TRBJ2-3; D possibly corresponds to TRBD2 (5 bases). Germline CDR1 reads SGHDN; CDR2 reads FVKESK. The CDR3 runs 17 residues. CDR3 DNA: TGTGCCAGCAGCCAAGTTTCAGGAGGTGTGGGCACAGATGCGCAGTATTTT. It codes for CASSQVSGGVGTDAQYF.

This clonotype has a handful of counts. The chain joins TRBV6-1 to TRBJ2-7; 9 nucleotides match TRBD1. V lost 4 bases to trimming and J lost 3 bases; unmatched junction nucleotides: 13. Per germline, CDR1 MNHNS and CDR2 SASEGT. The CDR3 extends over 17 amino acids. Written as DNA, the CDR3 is TGTGCCAGCAGTGGTGGGTTAGTCGGGACAGGGCGCTACGAGCAGTACTTC. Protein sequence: CASSGGLVGTGRYEQYF.

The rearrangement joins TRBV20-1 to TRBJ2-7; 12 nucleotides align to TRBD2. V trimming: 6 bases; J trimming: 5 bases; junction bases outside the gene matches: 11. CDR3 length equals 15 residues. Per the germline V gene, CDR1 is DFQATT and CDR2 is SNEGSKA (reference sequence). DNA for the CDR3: TGCAGTGCCCGGGTTCGACTAGCGGGAGTTAACGAGCAGTACTTC. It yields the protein CSARVRLAGVNEQYF.

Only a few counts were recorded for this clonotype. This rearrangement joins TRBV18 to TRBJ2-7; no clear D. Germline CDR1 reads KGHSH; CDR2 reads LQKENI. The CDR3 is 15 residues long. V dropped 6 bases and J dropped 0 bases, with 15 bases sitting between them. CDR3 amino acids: CASSPTGGSSYEQYF. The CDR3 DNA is TGTGCCAGCTCTCCGACGGGTGGCAGCTCCTACGAGCAGTACTTC. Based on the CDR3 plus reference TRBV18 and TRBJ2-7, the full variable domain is NAGVMQNPRHLVRRRGQEARLRCSPMKGHSHVYWYRQLPEEGLKFMVYLQKENIIDESGMPKERFSAEFPKEGPSILRIQQVVRGDSAAYFCASSPTGGSSYEQYFGPGTRLTVT.

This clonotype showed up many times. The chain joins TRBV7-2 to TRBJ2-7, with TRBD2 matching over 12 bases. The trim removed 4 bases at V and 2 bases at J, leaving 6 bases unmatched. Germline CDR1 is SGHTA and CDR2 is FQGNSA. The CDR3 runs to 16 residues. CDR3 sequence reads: CASSYASGRAPYEQYF. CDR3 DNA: TGTGCCAGCAGCTACGCTAGCGGGAGGGCCCCCTACGAGCAGTACTTC.

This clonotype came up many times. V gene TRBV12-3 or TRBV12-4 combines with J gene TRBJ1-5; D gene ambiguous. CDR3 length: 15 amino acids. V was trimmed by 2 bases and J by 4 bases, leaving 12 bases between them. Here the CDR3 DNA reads TGTGCCAGCAGTTTAAGTCTCGAAGGGAATCAGCCCCAGCATTTT. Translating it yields CASSLSLEGNQPQHF.

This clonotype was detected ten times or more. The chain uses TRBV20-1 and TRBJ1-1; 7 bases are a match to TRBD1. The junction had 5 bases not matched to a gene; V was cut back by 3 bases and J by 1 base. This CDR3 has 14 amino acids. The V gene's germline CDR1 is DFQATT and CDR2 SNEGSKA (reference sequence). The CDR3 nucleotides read TGCAGTGCTAGGTGGGACAGAGCGAACACTGAAGCTTTCTTT. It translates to CSARWDRANTEAFF.

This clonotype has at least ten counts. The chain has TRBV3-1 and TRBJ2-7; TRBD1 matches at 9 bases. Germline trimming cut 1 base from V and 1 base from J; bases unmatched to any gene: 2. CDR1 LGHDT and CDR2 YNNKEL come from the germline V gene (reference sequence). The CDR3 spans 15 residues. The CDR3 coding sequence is TGTGCCAGCAGCCAAGGGACAGGGGCATCCTACGAGCAGTACTTC. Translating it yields CASSQGTGASYEQYF.

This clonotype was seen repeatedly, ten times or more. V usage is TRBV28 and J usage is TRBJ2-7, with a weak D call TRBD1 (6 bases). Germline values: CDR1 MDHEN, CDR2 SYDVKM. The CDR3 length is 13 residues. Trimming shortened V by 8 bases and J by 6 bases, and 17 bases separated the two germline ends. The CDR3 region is CASYGQPEGEQYF. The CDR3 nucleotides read TGTGCCAGCTACGGACAGCCCGAAGGCGAGCAGTACTTC. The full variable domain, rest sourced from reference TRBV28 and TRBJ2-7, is DVKVTQSSRYLVKRTGEKVFLECVQDMDHENMFWYRQDPGLGLRLIYFSYDVKMKEKGDIPEGYSVSREKKERFSLILESASTNQTSMYLCASYGQPEGEQYFGPGTRLTVT.

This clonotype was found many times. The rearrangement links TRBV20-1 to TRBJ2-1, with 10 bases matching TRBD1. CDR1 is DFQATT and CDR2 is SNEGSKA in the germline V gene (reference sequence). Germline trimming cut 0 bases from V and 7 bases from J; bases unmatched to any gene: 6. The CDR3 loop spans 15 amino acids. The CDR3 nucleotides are TGCAGTGCTAGAGATAGACAGGGGGCAACGAATGAGCAGTTCTTC. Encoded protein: CSARDRQGATNEQFF.

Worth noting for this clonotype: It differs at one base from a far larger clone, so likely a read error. The CDR3 protein is CASSSLRQGREQYF. CDR3 coding DNA: TGTGCCAGCAGTTCTCTGCGACAGGGGCGCGAGCAGTACTTC. The chain is built from TRBV28 and TRBJ2-7, with TRBD1 matching 8 bases. Trimming took 4 bases from V and 6 from J; bases not matched to a gene: 8. This CDR3 contains 14 residues. Germline CDR1 is MDHEN and CDR2 is SYDVKM.

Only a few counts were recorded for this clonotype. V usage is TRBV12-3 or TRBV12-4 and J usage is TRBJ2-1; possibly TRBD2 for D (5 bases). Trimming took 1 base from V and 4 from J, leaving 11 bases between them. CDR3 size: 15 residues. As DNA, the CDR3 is TGTGCCAGCAGTTTAGGACTAACCTCTTACAATGAGCAGTTCTTC. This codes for CASSLGLTSYNEQFF.

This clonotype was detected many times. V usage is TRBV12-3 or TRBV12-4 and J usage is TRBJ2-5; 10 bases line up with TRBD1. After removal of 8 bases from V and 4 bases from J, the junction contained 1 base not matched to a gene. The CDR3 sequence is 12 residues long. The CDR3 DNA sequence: TGTGCCAGCGGACAGGGGGGAGAGACCCAGTACTTC. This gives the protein CASGQGGETQYF.

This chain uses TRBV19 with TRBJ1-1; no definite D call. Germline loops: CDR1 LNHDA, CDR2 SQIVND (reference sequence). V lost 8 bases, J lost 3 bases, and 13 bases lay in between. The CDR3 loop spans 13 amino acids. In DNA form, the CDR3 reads TGTGCCAGTGGCGAACCCCCGGACACTGAAGCTTTCTTT. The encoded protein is CASGEPPDTEAFF.

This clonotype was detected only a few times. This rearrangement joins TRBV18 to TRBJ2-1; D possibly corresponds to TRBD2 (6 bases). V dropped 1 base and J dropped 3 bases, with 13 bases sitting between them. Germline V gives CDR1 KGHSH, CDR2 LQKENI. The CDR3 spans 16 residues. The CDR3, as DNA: TGTGCCAGCTCACCACTGACCTTTAGCGGCTACAATGAGCAGTTCTTC. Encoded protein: CASSPLTFSGYNEQFF.

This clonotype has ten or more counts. CDR3 in DNA: TGTGCCAGCACAGCGGGAAGCTCCTACAATGAGCAGTTCTTC. Protein product: CASTAGSSYNEQFF. The chain combines TRBV28 with TRBJ2-1; 7 bases align to TRBD2. The V segment lost 7 bases and the J segment 0 bases; nucleotides outside the gene matches: 3. Per germline, CDR1 MDHEN and CDR2 SYDVKM. The CDR3 contains 14 residues.

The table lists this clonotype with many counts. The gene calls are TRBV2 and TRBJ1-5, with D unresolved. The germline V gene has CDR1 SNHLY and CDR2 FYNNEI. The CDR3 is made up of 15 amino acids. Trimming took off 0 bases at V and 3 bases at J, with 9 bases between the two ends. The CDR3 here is CASSEASGNNQPQHF. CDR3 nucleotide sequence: TGTGCCAGCAGTGAAGCGTCGGGGAACAATCAGCCCCAGCATTTT.

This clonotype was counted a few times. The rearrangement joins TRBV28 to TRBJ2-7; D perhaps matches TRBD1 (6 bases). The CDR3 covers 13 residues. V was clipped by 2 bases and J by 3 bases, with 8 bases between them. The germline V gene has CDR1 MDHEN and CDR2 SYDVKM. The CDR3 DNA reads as TGTGCCAGCAGTTTACCACAGGGCTACGAGCAGTACTTC. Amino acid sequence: CASSLPQGYEQYF.

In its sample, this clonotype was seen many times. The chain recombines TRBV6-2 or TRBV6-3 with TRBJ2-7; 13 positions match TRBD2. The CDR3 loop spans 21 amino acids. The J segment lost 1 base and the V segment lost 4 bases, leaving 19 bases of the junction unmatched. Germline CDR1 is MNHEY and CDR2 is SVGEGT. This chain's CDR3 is CASSFFAGTSGMVVQSYEQYF. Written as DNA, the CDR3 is TGTGCCAGCAGTTTTTTCGCGGGGACTAGCGGGATGGTCGTGCAGTCCTACGAGCAGTACTTC.

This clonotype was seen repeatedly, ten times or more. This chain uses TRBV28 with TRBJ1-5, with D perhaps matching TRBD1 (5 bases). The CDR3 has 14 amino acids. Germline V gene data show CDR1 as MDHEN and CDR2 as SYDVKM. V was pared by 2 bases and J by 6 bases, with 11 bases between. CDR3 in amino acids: CASSLAGAGQPQHF. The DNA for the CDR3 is TGTGCCAGCAGTTTAGCCGGGGCTGGTCAGCCCCAGCATTTT.

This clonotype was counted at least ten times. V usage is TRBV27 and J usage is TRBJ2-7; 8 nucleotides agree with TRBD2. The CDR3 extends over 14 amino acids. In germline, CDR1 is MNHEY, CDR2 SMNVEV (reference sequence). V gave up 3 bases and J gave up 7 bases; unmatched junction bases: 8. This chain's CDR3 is CASSFREGSWEQYF. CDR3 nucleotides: TGTGCCAGCAGTTTTCGGGAGGGCTCTTGGGAGCAGTACTTC.

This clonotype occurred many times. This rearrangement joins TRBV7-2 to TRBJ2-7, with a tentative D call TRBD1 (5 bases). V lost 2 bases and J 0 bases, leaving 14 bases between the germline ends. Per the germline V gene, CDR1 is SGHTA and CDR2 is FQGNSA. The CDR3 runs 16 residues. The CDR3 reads CASSLSRQSSSYEQYF. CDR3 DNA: TGTGCCAGCAGCTTAAGTAGACAGTCGAGCTCCTACGAGCAGTACTTC.

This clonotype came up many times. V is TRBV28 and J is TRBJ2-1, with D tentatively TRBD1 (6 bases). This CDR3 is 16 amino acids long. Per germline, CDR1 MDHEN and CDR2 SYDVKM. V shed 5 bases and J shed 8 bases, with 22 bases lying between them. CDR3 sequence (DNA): TGTGCCAGCAGTCTTGCCGGGACACTCCTCATGGATGAGCAGTTCTTC. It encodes CASSLAGTLLMDEQFF.

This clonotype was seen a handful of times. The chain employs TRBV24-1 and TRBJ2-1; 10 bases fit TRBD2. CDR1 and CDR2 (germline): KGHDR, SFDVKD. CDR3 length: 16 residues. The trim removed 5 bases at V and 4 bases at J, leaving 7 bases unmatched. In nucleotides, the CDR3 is TGTGCCACCAGTGTGGCTAGCGGGAGATCGTACAATGAGCAGTTCTTC. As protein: CATSVASGRSYNEQFF.

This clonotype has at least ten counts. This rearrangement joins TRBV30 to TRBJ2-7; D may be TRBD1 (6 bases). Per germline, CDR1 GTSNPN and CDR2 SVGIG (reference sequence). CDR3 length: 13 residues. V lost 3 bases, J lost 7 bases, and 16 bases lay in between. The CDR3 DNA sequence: TGTGCCTGGAGGGTCTCAGGGGAGAGGGAGCAGTACTTC. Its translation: CAWRVSGEREQYF.

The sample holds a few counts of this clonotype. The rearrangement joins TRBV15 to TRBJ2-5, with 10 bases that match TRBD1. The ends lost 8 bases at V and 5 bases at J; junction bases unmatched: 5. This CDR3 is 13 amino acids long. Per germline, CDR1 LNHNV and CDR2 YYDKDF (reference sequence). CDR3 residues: CATGDRGGETQYF. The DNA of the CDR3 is TGTGCCACCGGGGACAGGGGTGGTGAGACCCAGTACTTC.

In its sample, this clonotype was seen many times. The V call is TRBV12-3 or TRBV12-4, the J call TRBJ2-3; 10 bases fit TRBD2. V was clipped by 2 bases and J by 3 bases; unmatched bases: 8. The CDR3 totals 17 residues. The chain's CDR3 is CASSLSWLAGVTDTQYF. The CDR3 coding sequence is TGTGCCAGCAGTTTATCTTGGCTAGCGGGAGTAACAGATACGCAGTATTTT.

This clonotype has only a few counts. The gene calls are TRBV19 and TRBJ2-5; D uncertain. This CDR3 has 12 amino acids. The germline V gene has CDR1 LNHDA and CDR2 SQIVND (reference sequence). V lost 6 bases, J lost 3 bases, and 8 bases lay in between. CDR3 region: CASRKEKETQYF. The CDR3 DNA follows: TGTGCCAGTAGAAAAGAGAAAGAGACCCAGTACTTC.

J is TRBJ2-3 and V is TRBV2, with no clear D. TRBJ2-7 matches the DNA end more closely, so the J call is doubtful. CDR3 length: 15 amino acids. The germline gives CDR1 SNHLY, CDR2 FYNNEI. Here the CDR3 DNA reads TGTGCCAGCAGTGAATTGGCAGCCAAGCAAGGCGAGCAGTACTTC. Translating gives CASSELAAKQGEQYF.